The rows below give T cell receptor beta chains drawn from one sample of a study of monozygotic twins with inflammatory bowel disease. Reprocessing the 5' RACE reads, TCRdb reports a single entry for every CDR3 protein and omits DNA. The sample has some 89,000 distinct CDR3 sequences. Sequenced: blood. These receptors were obtained from a human donor with ulcerative colitis or Crohn's disease, or a healthy co-twin of an affected twin (not recorded which). CDR3s include the opening cysteine and the closing phenylalanine or tryptophan.

v_gene	j_gene	CDR3aa
TRBV6-1	TRBJ2-1	CASRDGLAGVSYNEQFF
TRBV12-3/TRBV12-4	TRBJ1-2	CASMGAAGYTF
TRBV7-9	TRBJ1-3	CASSSALRGNTIYF
TRBV20-1	TRBJ2-5	CSASGGRGLSIGETQYF
TRBV7-2	TRBJ1-4	CASSSSLTAPEEKLFF
TRBV5-1	TRBJ1-5	CASSLGGAADQPQHF
TRBV7-6	TRBJ2-1	CASSLRRRGQENEQFF
TRBV5-1	TRBJ2-1	CASTRSGRVVYNEQFF
TRBV7-8	TRBJ1-6	CASKDVYSPLHF
TRBV5-1	TRBJ2-3	CASSWGLYSTDTQYF
TRBV19	TRBJ2-1	CASRLGGNEQFF
TRBV12-3/TRBV12-4	TRBJ2-3	CASSLMGISTDTQYF
TRBV6-5	TRBJ1-6	CASRGANNSPLHF
TRBV6-5	TRBJ2-1	CASSYSRQPSYNEQFF